Listed below are T cell receptor beta chains from one sample, sequenced in a study of shared clonotypes between healthy human individuals. Sequencing used immunoSEQ multiplex PCR; TCRdb keeps in-frame clones, though not all of them. This table holds around 1.6 million clones, under 99% found once. Sequenced input: naive CD4+ T cells sorted from blood. The origin of the receptors is a man aged 25 to 40 in good health. CDR3s include the opening cysteine and the closing phenylalanine or tryptophan. A D gene is named only where the DNA matches it firmly.

D: TRBD2; V: TRBV7-8; J: TRBJ2-4; CDR3: CASSSGTSGPIAKNIQYF; DNA: TGTGCCAGCAGCTCCGGGACTAGCGGACCGATCGCCAAAAACATTCAGTACTTC
D: -; V: TRBV28; J: TRBJ2-7; CDR3: CASSFQDPPYEQYF; DNA: TGTGCCAGCAGTTTTCAAGATCCCCCCTACGAGCAGTACTTC
D: -; V: TRBV19; J: TRBJ1-5; CDR3: CASRTTDNQPQHF; DNA: TGTGCCAGTAGGACCACCGACAATCAGCCCCAGCATTTT
D: -; V: TRBV19; J: TRBJ2-2; CDR3: CASSIAGGGELFF; DNA: TGTGCCAGTAGTATAGCCGGGGGCGGGGAGCTGTTTTTT
D: TRBD1; V: TRBV19; J: TRBJ2-7; CDR3: CASRKSGQGAYEQYF; DNA: TGTGCCAGTAGAAAATCGGGACAGGGAGCATACGAGCAGTACTTC
D: TRBD1; V: TRBV18; J: TRBJ1-4; CDR3: CASSLSGGTLDEKLFF; DNA: TGTGCCAGCTCACTCTCAGGGGGGACTCTCGATGAAAAACTGTTTTTT
D: TRBD1; V: TRBV4-1; J: TRBJ2-5; CDR3: CASSLHGDRLQETQYF; DNA: TGCGCCAGCAGCCTCCATGGGGACAGGTTACAAGAGACCCAGTACTTC
D: -; V: TRBV6-6; J: TRBJ2-7; CDR3: CASTKNQGRYEQYF; DNA: TGTGCCAGCACCAAAAATCAGGGGAGATACGAGCAGTACTTC
D: TRBD1; V: TRBV9; J: TRBJ2-3; CDR3: CASSVGDRRTDTQYF; DNA: TGTGCCAGCAGCGTCGGGGACAGACGCACAGATACGCAGTATTTT
D: TRBD2; V: TRBV27; J: TRBJ2-1; CDR3: CASSFGGAIEQFF; DNA: TGTGCCAGCAGCTTCGGGGGGGCGATTGAGCAGTTCTTC
D: -; V: TRBV4-1; J: TRBJ1-4; CDR3: CASSQPGQTLTNEKLFF; DNA: TGCGCCAGCAGCCAACCGGGGCAAACACTAACTAATGAAAAACTGTTTTTT
D: -; V: TRBV7-2; J: TRBJ2-7; CDR3: CASSLDSDEQYF; DNA: TGTGCCAGCAGCTTAGACTCCGACGAGCAGTACTTC